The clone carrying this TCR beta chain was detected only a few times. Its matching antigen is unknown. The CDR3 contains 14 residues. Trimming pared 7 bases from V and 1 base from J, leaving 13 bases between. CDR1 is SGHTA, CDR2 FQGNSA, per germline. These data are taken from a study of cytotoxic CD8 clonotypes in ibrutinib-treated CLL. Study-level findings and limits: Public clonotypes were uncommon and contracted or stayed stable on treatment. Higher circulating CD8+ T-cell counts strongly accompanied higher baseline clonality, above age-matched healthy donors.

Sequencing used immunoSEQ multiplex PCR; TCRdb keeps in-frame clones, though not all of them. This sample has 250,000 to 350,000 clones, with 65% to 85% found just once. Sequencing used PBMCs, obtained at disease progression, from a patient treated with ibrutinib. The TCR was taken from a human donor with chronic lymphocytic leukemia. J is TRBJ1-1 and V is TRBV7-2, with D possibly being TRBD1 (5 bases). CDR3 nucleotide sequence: TGTGCCAGCACCGGAGGGAGGGGGAACACTGAAGCTTTCTTT. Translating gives CASTGGRGNTEAFF.